These 19 T cell receptor beta chains came from one sample sequenced in a study of identical twins. Using its own MiXCR run on the 5' RACE reads, TCRdb lists one record per CDR3 protein. The sample yields 1.5 million to 2 million distinct CDR3 sequences, about 31% seen once. The sample comprised cord blood. Receptor source: a newborn girl in good health.

The chain has TRBV7-8 and TRBJ2-6; 10 bases match TRBD1. This CDR3 has 17 residues. J lost 0 bases, V lost 3 bases, and 2 bases had no gene match. Germline assignment: CDR1 SGHVS and CDR2 FQNEAQ. Here the CDR3 reads CASSLTGGISGANVLTF. DNA of the CDR3: TGTGCCAGCAGCTTGACAGGGGGCATCTCTGGGGCCAACGTCCTGACTTTC.

This clonotype has at least ten counts. Here the CDR3 DNA reads TGTGCCAGCAGCTTAGTCAGGGCCAAAAACATTCAGTACTTC. Amino acid sequence: CASSLVRAKNIQYF. The genes are TRBV7-2 and TRBJ2-4; D unclear. Per the germline V gene, CDR1 is SGHTA and CDR2 is FQGNSA. The CDR3 consists of 14 residues. Trimming pared 1 base from V and 1 base from J, leaving 5 bases between. The whole variable domain, filled in from reference TRBV7-2 and TRBJ2-4, reads GAGVSQSPSNKVTEKGKDVELRCDPISGHTALYWYRQSLGQGLEFLIYFQGNSAPDKSGLPSDRFSAERTGGSVSTLTIQRTQQEDSAVYLCASSLVRAKNIQYFGAGTRLSVL.

This clonotype was observed a few times. The J gene is TRBJ2-7, the V gene TRBV12-3 or TRBV12-4; a possible D gene is TRBD2 (6 bases). With 3 bases removed from V and 0 bases from J, the gap between germline ends came to 15 bases. The length of the CDR3 is 16 residues. The CDR3 loop reads CASSFSGQGGSYEQYF. The CDR3 DNA sequence: TGTGCCAGCAGTTTCTCTGGGCAGGGAGGCTCCTACGAGCAGTACTTC.

A few counts support this clonotype. The V gene is TRBV19, the J gene TRBJ2-1, with 7 positions matching TRBD2. J lost 5 bases, V lost 4 bases, and 5 bases had no gene match. CDR1 and CDR2 (germline): LNHDA, SQIVND (reference sequence). The CDR3 loop spans 14 amino acids. The CDR3 spells CASSRETSNNEQFF. The CDR3 region has the DNA TGTGCCAGTAGTAGAGAGACTAGCAACAATGAGCAGTTCTTC.

The chain joins TRBV6-1 to TRBJ2-5, with 12 positions matching TRBD1. This CDR3 has 15 residues. Germline V lookup: CDR1 MNHNS, CDR2 SASEGT. The junction had 9 bases not matched to a gene; V was cut back by 2 bases and J by 11 bases. CDR3: CASSEPGTGGNEQYF. CDR3 sequence (DNA): TGTGCCAGCAGTGAACCCGGGACAGGGGGCAATGAGCAGTACTTC.

The gene calls are TRBV27 and TRBJ1-4; D perhaps matches TRBD1 (6 bases). The germline V and J ends were trimmed by 4 bases and 8 bases, with 14 bases remaining between them. There are 14 residues in the CDR3. From germline, CDR1 is MNHEY and CDR2 SMNVEV (reference sequence). DNA of the CDR3: TGTGCCAGCAGTTCCAGGGGTATGAGGGAAAAACTGTTTTTT. Residues: CASSSRGMREKLFF.

This clonotype was observed at least ten times. The chain uses TRBV6-5 and TRBJ2-1; 9 bases match TRBD2. V lost 0 bases, J lost 7 bases, and 1 base stayed unmatched. The CDR3 is made up of 14 amino acids. In germline, CDR1 is MNHEY, CDR2 SVGAGI. The CDR3 coding sequence is TGTGCCAGCAGTTACTCGACTAGCGGAAATGAGCAGTTCTTC. As protein: CASSYSTSGNEQFF.

As concerns this clonotype: A clone one base away is much larger, so this may be a read error. This chain uses TRBV21-1 with TRBJ2-1; TRBD1, the table's D call, lacks a check against the DNA. The end of the DNA aligns better with TRBJ2-7, so the J call may be wrong. TRBV21-1 is given as a pseudogene. The CDR3 contains 14 residues. CDR3 sequence reads: CASSFRDNYNEQYF. The DNA for the CDR3 is TGTGCCAGCAGCTTCCGGGACAACTACAATGAGCAGTACTTC.

This chain uses TRBV9 with TRBJ1-4, with D possibly being TRBD1 (6 bases). The V end was cut by 3 bases, the J end by 8 bases, with 20 bases between. This CDR3 has 16 amino acids. Per germline, CDR1 SGDLS and CDR2 YYNGEE. The CDR3 sequence: CASSERDHRVGEKLFF. The CDR3 DNA reads TGTGCCAGCAGCGAGAGGGATCACAGGGTAGGGGAAAAACTGTTTTTT.

This rearrangement joins TRBV4-2 to TRBJ2-5; TRBD2 matches at 10 bases. The J call may be in error: the DNA end matches TRBJ2-7 better. Germline CDR1 is LGHNA and CDR2 is YNFKEQ. The CDR3 totals 17 residues. CDR3 loop: CASSQDRRLAGADEQYF. CDR3 coding DNA: TGTGCCAGCAGCCAAGATCGGAGGCTAGCGGGGGCAGACGAGCAGTACTTC.

The chain has TRBV12-3 or TRBV12-4 and TRBJ2-3, with D possibly TRBD1 on 6 matching bases. V gave up 6 bases and J gave up 2 bases, with 9 bases separating them. This CDR3 spans 13 amino acids. CDR3 nucleotides: TGTGCCAGCAGGGGGGCCGCCACAGATACGCAGTATTTT. Its protein is CASRGAATDTQYF.

The V and J genes are TRBV7-9 and TRBJ2-4; possible D gene TRBD2, 6 bases. The end of the DNA is better explained by TRBJ2-7, so the J call may be wrong. Germline V gives CDR1 SEHNR, CDR2 FQNEAQ (reference sequence). The CDR3 covers 13 residues. Written as DNA, the CDR3 is TGTGCCAGCACCCGTACTAGCCCCTACGAGCAGTACTTC. This gives the protein CASTRTSPYEQYF.

This clonotype has only a few counts. This chain links TRBV20-1 with TRBJ1-1; TRBD1 is a possible D gene (5 bases). Deletions cut 5 bases from V and 0 bases from J, with 10 bases between. This CDR3 spans 13 amino acids. Germline CDR1 and CDR2: DFQATT and SNEGSKA (reference sequence). The CDR3 loop is CSASTDMNTEAFF. CDR3 coding DNA: TGCAGTGCTTCGACAGACATGAACACTGAAGCTTTCTTT.

In its sample, this clonotype was seen a few times. Here the CDR3 reads CASSYLRGTIDEQYF. The CDR3 nucleotides read TGTGCCAGCAGTTATCTTCGGGGAACGATCGACGAGCAGTACTTC. This chain links TRBV6-6 with TRBJ2-7, with D perhaps TRBD2 (5 bases). V lost 3 bases, J lost 5 bases, and 17 bases lay in between. The CDR3 is 15 residues long. Germline lookup yields CDR1 MNHNY and CDR2 SVGAGI (reference sequence).

CDR3 DNA: TGCAGTGCTATAGCCCGCGCAGGGCGAGAGACCCAGTACTTC. It codes for CSAIARAGRETQYF. The chain recombines TRBV20-1 with TRBJ2-5; perhaps TRBD1 as D (5 bases). The CDR3 covers 14 residues. The V gene lost 4 bases and the J gene lost 4 bases, with 16 bases spanning the gap. Germline CDR1 is DFQATT and CDR2 is SNEGSKA (reference sequence).

The chain has TRBV11-2 and TRBJ2-1; 13 bases line up with TRBD2. This CDR3 spans 15 amino acids. CDR1 SGHAT and CDR2 FQNNGV come from the germline V gene. V shed 5 bases and J 6 bases; nucleotides not matched to a gene: 4. CDR3 region: CASSRTSGSSNEQFF. The CDR3 coding sequence is TGTGCCAGCAGCCGGACTAGCGGGAGCAGCAATGAGCAGTTCTTC. Based on the CDR3 plus reference TRBV11-2 and TRBJ2-1, the full variable domain is EAGVAQSPRYKIIEKRQSVAFWCNPISGHATLYWYQQILGQGPKLLIQFQNNGVVDDSQLPKDRFSAERLKGVDSTLKIQPAKLEDSAVYLCASSRTSGSSNEQFFGPGTRLTVL.

The chain couples TRBV5-6 to TRBJ2-5, with TRBD1 matching 7 bases. There are 12 residues in the CDR3. The J segment lost 11 bases and the V segment lost 8 bases, leaving 12 bases of the junction unmatched. Germline V gene sequence: CDR1 SGHDT, CDR2 YYEEEE. In DNA form, the CDR3 reads TGTGCCAGTACACAGGGGCGAAATGAGCAGTACTTC. This sequence encodes CASTQGRNEQYF.

This clonotype was detected a few times. CDR3 DNA: TGCAGCGTACAGGGGGCGTGGGTTGTTGGAGCTTTCTTT. Translated, it gives CSVQGAWVVGAFF. The chain uses TRBV29-1 and TRBJ1-1; 9 nucleotides line up with TRBD1. The CDR3 covers 13 residues. V shed 6 bases and J 10 bases; nucleotides not matched to a gene: 12. Germline V CDR1 and CDR2: SQVTM, ANQGSEA.

As concerns this clonotype: A much larger clone lies a single base off, so this may be a read error. The CDR3 DNA is TGTGCCAGCAGACGACAGGGGTCGAATGAGCGGTTCTTC. Translation gives CASRRQGSNERFF. The chain couples TRBV28 to TRBJ2-1, with 8 nucleotides matching TRBD1. Germline lookup yields CDR1 MDHEN and CDR2 SYDVKM. This CDR3 is built from 13 residues.